The rows below give T cell receptor beta chains drawn from one sample of a study of siplizumab effects on memory and regulatory T cells. The repertoire was sequenced with immunoSEQ multiplex PCR; TCRdb's copy has only in-frame clones and lacks some. The table has tens of thousands of clones, over 85% seen once. Sequencing was done on a sample of CD8+ T cells sorted from blood. The receptors stem from a human donor in good health. Each CDR3 is given with its conserved first and last residue. Each record gives: clone size, V gene, J gene, D gene, CDR3 DNA, CDR3 protein. D genes are given only for firm matches. The size entry is marked missing in some rows and otherwise reads once, few, many or a size class.

few	TRBV29-1	TRBJ1-1	.	TGCAGCGCCAGTACAAACACTGAAGCTTTCTTT	CSASTNTEAFF
.	TRBV27	TRBJ2-1	.	TGTGCCAGCAGTCCCGATGGAAGCTCCTACAATGAGCAGTTCTTC	CASSPDGSSYNEQFF
.	TRBV18	TRBJ2-5	TRBD1	TGTGCCAGCTCAGAGACAGGGGACCAAGAGACCCAGTACTTC	CASSETGDQETQYF
.	TRBV5-1	TRBJ1-1	.	TGCGCCAGCAGCTTGTGGGCAGAGAACACTGAAGCTTTCTTT	CASSLWAENTEAFF
.	TRBV6-6	TRBJ2-7	TRBD2	TGTGCCAGCAGTCCGCTAGCGGGAGTCTACGAGCAGTACTTC	CASSPLAGVYEQYF
.	TRBV27	TRBJ2-3	TRBD2	TGTGCCAGCAGTTTCTCACTAGCGGGGCCTGGCACAGATACGCAGTATTTT	CASSFSLAGPGTDTQYF
.	TRBV29-1	TRBJ2-5	TRBD1	TGCAGCGCCCCCATCGGGACAGAACAAGAGACCCAGTACTTC	CSAPIGTEQETQYF
.	TRBV5-4	TRBJ2-1	TRBD2	TGTGCCAGCAGGTCAAGCGGGAGGGTCGAGCAGTTCTTC	CASRSSGRVEQFF
.	TRBV6-6	TRBJ1-1	.	TGTGCCAGCAGTTTCCATCAGCCTAACACTGAAGCTTTCTTT	CASSFHQPNTEAFF
.	TRBV6-6	TRBJ1-1	.	TGTGCCAGCAGTTACTCGGGGGGTAGTACTGAAGCTTTCTTT	CASSYSGGSTEAFF
.	TRBV13	TRBJ2-7	TRBD1	TGTGCCAGCAGTCCCGGACAGGGAGACTACGAGCAGTACTTC	CASSPGQGDYEQYF
.	TRBV10-2	TRBJ2-2	TRBD1	TGCGCCAGCAGTGGACGACAGGGAACCAACACCGGGGAGCTGTTTTTT	CASSGRQGTNTGELFF
.	TRBV7-2	TRBJ2-7	TRBD1	TGTGCCAGCAGCTCGTATCAGGGGGAAGCCTACGAGCAGTACTTC	CASSSYQGEAYEQYF
.	TRBV5-4	TRBJ2-7	TRBD2	TGTGCCAGCAGCCCCGGACTAGCGGTGTCCTACGAGCAGTACTTC	CASSPGLAVSYEQYF
.	TRBV7-8	TRBJ2-2	.	TGTGCCAGCAGCTTCAGGGGAAGGGGCACCGGGGAGCTGTTTTTT	CASSFRGRGTGELFF
.	TRBV13	TRBJ2-7	.	TGTGCCAGCAGCTTAGGTCCCGGGAACTCCTACGAGCAGTACTTC	CASSLGPGNSYEQYF
.	TRBV29-1	TRBJ1-2	.	TGCAGCGTTCGGGGGGGTCCCAAAACAGACCTCTATGGCTACACCTTC	CSVRGGPKTDLYGYTF
.	TRBV5-8	TRBJ2-1	TRBD2	TGTGCCAGCAGCTTGGTTGGCGGGGGGAACAATGAGCAGTTCTTC	CASSLVGGGNNEQFF
.	TRBV19	TRBJ2-7	.	TGTGCCAGTAGCATCCCCCGGGTTGGATCCTACGAGCAGTACTTC	CASSIPRVGSYEQYF
.	TRBV27	TRBJ1-4	.	TGTGCCAGCAGTTTAAACGGCGGAGTTAATGAAAAACTGTTTTTT	CASSLNGGVNEKLFF
.	TRBV9	TRBJ2-3	TRBD1	TGTGCCAGCAGCGTAATTGGGACAGGGAGCACAGATACGCAGTATTTT	CASSVIGTGSTDTQYF
.	TRBV5-1	TRBJ2-3	.	TGCGCCAGCAGCTTGGGAGGGGGATTCAGCACAGATACGCAGTATTTT	CASSLGGGFSTDTQYF
.	TRBV4-1	TRBJ2-7	.	TGCGCCAGCAGCCAGGGAACGTCAGAATACGAGCAGTACTTC	CASSQGTSEYEQYF
.	TRBV13	TRBJ2-5	TRBD2	TGTGCCAGCAGCACGGGACTAGCGGGAGTAGAGACCCAGTACTTC	CASSTGLAGVETQYF
once	TRBV2	TRBJ2-3	.	TGTGCCAGCAGTAGTGGACGGCTCGGCACAGATACGCAGTATTTT	CASSSGRLGTDTQYF
.	TRBV13	TRBJ1-2	.	TGTGCCAGCAGCTCGGGTAGTCTTAACTATGGCTACACCTTC	CASSSGSLNYGYTF
.	TRBV5-1	TRBJ2-7	TRBD2	TGCGCCAGCTTGGAGGAAAGCGGGAGAAACGAGCAGTACTTC	CASLEESGRNEQYF
.	TRBV19	TRBJ1-1	.	TGTGCCAGTAGGGTCCCGGACAGTGCGGGGATGGCTTTCTTT	CASRVPDSAGMAFF
.	TRBV15	TRBJ2-1	.	TGTGCCACCAGCGACCCCGGGACAAATTACAATGAGCAGTTCTTC	CATSDPGTNYNEQFF
.	TRBV19	TRBJ2-7	.	TGTGCCAGTAGTATAGCTTCCGAGTACGAGCAGTACTTC	CASSIASEYEQYF
.	TRBV27	TRBJ1-5	.	TGTGCCAGCAGTTTAAACAGGGAAGGTCAGCCCCAGCATTTT	CASSLNREGQPQHF
.	TRBV13	TRBJ1-1	TRBD1	TGTGCCAGCAGCCACTCAGGGGGCACTGAAGCTTTCTTT	CASSHSGGTEAFF
few	TRBV6-5	TRBJ1-1	.	TGTGCCAGCAGCCTTGGGGTGGACACTGAAGCTTTCTTT	CASSLGVDTEAFF
few	TRBV12-5	TRBJ1-1	.	TGTGCTAGTGGTTGGGTTGTGAACACTGAAGCTTTCTTT	CASGWVVNTEAFF
once	TRBV7-9	TRBJ2-7	.	TGTGCCAGCAGCCCGGACTTATCTGGGTCCTACGAGCAGTACTTC	CASSPDLSGSYEQYF
.	TRBV6-5	TRBJ2-7	TRBD2	TGTGCCAGCAGTCTGACTAGCGGGACTACCTACGAGCAGTACTTC	CASSLTSGTTYEQYF
once	TRBV25-1	TRBJ1-6	TRBD1	TGTGCCAGCAGTGGACAGGGTGGGGGACCCCTCCACTTT	CASSGQGGGPLHF
.	TRBV15	TRBJ2-7	TRBD2	TGTGCCACCAGCAGAGCTCTACTCGGGAGGGGACCCTACGAGCAGTACTTC	CATSRALLGRGPYEQYF
few	TRBV7-6	TRBJ1-3	.	TGTGCCAGCAGCTTAGACAGAGCCGGAAACACCATATATTTT	CASSLDRAGNTIYF
once	TRBV13	TRBJ2-1	.	TGTGCCAGCAGCCCCGGGCGGTCCTACAATGAGCAGTTCTTC	CASSPGRSYNEQFF
.	TRBV9	TRBJ2-3	.	TGTGCCAGCAGCGCACACGGCACAGATACGCAGTATTTT	CASSAHGTDTQYF
.	TRBV4-3	TRBJ2-5	.	TGCGCCAGCAGCCAAGATTGGACAGTCCAAGAGACCCAGTACTTC	CASSQDWTVQETQYF
.	TRBV7-8	TRBJ2-3	.	TGTGCCAGCAGCCCGGGCCTAGATTCCACAGATACGCAGTATTTT	CASSPGLDSTDTQYF
.	TRBV7-9	TRBJ1-1	.	TGTGCCAGTGCGGAGCCGAACACTGAAGCTTTCTTT	CASAEPNTEAFF
.	TRBV6-1	TRBJ2-1	.	TGTGCCAGCAGGGAAGGGACTAGCAGGGGGCGGGGGACCTACAATGAGCAGTTCTTC	CASREGTSRGRGTYNEQFF
.	TRBV6-1	TRBJ1-6	.	TGTGCCAGCAGTGAATTGGGGCAAAGTTCTTTATACCAAAATTACTTT	CASSELGQSSLYQNYF